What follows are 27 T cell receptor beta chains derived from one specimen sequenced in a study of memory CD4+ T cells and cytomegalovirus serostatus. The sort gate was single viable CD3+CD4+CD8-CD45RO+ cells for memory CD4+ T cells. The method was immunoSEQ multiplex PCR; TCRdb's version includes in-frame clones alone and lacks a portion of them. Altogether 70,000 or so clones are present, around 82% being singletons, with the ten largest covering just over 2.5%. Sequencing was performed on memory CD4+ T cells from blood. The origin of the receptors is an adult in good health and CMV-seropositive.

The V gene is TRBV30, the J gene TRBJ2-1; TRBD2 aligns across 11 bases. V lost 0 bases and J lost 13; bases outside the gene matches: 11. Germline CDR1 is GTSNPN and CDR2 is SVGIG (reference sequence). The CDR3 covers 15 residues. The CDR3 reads CAWSVRGLAGGLQFF. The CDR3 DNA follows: TGTGCCTGGAGTGTAAGGGGCCTAGCGGGAGGCCTCCAGTTCTTC.

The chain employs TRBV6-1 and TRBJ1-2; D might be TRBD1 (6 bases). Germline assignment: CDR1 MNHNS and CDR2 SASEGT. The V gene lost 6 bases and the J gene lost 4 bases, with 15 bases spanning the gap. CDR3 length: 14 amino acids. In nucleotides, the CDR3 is TGTGCCAGCAGAACGCCGAGGGGGTCCTATGGCTACACCTTC. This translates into CASRTPRGSYGYTF.

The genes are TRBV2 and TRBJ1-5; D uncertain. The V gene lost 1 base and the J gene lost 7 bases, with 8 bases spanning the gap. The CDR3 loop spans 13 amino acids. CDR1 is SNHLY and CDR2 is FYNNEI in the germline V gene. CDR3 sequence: CASSEEVVQPQHF. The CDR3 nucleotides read TGTGCCAGCAGTGAAGAGGTGGTACAGCCCCAGCATTTT. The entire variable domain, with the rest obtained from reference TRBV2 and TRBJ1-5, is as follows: EPEVTQTPSHQVTQMGQEVILRCVPISNHLYFYWYRQILGQKVEFLVSFYNNEISEKSEIFDDQFSVERPDGSNFTLKIRSTKLEDSAMYFCASSEEVVQPQHFGDGTRLSIL.

CDR3 in amino acids: CASSPSANTQYF. The CDR3 nucleotides are TGTGCCAGCAGCCCCTCTGCAAATACGCAGTATTTT. The chain recombines TRBV7-2 with TRBJ2-3; no reliable D call. Looked up from germline, CDR1 is SGHTA and CDR2 is FQGNSA. Trimming pared 5 bases from V and 7 bases from J, leaving 10 bases between. The CDR3 has 12 amino acids.

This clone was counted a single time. The chain's CDR3 is CASSRDYTDTQYF. In nucleotides, the CDR3 is TGTGCCAGCAGCCGGGACTACACAGATACGCAGTATTTT. J is TRBJ2-3 and V is TRBV6-4; 7 bases match TRBD2. V was pared by 6 bases and J by 2 bases, with 2 bases of the junction left unmatched. This CDR3 region has 13 residues. CDR1 MRHNA and CDR2 SNTAGT come from the germline V gene.

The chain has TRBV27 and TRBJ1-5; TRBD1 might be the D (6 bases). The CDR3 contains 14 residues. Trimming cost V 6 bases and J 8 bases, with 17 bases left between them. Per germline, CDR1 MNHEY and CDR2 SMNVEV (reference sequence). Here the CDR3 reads CASRWGRDVEPQHF. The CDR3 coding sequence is TGTGCCAGCAGGTGGGGGCGTGACGTTGAGCCCCAGCATTTT.

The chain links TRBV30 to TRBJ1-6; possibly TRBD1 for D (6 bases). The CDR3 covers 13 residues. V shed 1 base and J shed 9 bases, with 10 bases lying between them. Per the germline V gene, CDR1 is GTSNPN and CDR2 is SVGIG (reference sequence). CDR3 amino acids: CAWSEGGSSPLHF. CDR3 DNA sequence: TGTGCCTGGAGTGAGGGGGGGAGTTCACCCCTCCACTTT. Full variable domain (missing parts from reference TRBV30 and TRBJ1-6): SQTIHQWPATLVQPVGSPLSLECTVEGTSNPNLYWYRQAAGRGLQLLFYSVGIGQISSEVPQNLSASRPQDRQFILSSKKLLLSDSGFYLCAWSEGGSSPLHFGNGTRLTVT.

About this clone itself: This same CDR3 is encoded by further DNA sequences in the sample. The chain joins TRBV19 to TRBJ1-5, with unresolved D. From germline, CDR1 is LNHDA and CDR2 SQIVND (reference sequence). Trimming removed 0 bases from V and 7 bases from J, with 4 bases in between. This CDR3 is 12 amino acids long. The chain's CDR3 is CASSIDEQPQHF. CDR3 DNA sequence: TGTGCCAGTAGTATAGACGAACAGCCCCAGCATTTT.

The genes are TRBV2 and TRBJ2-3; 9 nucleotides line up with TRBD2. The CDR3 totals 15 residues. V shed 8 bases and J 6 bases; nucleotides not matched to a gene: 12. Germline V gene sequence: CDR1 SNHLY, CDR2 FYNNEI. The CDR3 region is CASSVGSGGIDTQYF. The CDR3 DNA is TGTGCCAGCTCGGTTGGTAGCGGGGGTATCGATACGCAGTATTTT.

The CDR3 DNA reads TGTGCCAGCAGTGGGAGTATGGGCACCGGGGAGCTGTTTTTT. Translating it yields CASSGSMGTGELFF. This rearrangement joins TRBV2 to TRBJ2-2; D not resolved. Germline V gene sequence: CDR1 SNHLY, CDR2 FYNNEI. The V end was cut by 4 bases, the J end by 4 bases, with 10 bases between. The CDR3 extends over 14 amino acids.

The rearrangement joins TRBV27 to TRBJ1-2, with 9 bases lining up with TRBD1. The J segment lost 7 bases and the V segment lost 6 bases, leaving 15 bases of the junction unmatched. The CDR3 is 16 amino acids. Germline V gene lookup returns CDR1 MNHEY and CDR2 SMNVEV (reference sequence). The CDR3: CASRLQGADRSRGYTF. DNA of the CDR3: TGTGCCAGCAGGTTACAGGGGGCGGACCGATCCCGTGGCTACACCTTC.

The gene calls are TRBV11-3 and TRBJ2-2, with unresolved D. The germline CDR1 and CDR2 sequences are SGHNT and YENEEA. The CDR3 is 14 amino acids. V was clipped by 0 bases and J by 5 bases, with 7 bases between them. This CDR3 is CASSLEGLTGELFF. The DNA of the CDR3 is TGTGCCAGCAGCTTAGAGGGGTTGACCGGGGAGCTGTTTTTT.

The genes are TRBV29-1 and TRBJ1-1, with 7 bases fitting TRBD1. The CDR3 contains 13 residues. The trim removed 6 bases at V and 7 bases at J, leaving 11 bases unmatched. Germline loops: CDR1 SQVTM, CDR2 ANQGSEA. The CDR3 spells CSVESQGGGEAFF. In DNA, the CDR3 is TGCAGCGTAGAATCCCAGGGGGGCGGTGAAGCTTTCTTT. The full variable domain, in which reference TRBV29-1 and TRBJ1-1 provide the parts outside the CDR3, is SAVISQKPSRDICQRGTSLTIQCQVDSQVTMMFWYRQQPGQSLTLIATANQGSEATYESGFVIDKFPISRPNLTFSTLTVSNMSPEDSSIYLCSVESQGGGEAFFGQGTRLTVV.

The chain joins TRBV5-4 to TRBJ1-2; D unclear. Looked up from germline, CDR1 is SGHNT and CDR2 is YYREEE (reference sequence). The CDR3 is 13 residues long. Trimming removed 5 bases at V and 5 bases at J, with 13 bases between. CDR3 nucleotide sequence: TGTGCCAGCAGTCAACACGGACGATATGGCTACACCTTC. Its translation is CASSQHGRYGYTF. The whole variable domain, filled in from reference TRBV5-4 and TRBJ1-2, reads ETGVTQSPTHLIKTRGQQVTLRCSSQSGHNTVSWYQQALGQGPQFIFQYYREEENGRGNFPPRFSGLQFPNYSSELNVNALELDDSALYLCASSQHGRYGYTFGSGTRLTVV.

CDR3 DNA: TGCAGCGTCTTACAGGGGATCACTGAAGCTTTCTTT. It specifies CSVLQGITEAFF. The J gene is TRBJ1-1, the V gene TRBV29-1; 7 nucleotides align to TRBD1. Germline lookup yields CDR1 SQVTM and CDR2 ANQGSEA. The V segment lost 6 bases and the J segment 4 bases; nucleotides outside the gene matches: 5. The CDR3 contains 12 residues.

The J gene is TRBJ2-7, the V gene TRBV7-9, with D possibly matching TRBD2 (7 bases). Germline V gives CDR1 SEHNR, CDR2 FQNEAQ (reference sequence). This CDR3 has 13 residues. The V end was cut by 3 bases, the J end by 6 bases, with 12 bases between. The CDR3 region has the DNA TGTGCCAGCAGCTTTGGGGGAGGGGGCGAGCAGTACGTC. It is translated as CASSFGGGGEQYV.

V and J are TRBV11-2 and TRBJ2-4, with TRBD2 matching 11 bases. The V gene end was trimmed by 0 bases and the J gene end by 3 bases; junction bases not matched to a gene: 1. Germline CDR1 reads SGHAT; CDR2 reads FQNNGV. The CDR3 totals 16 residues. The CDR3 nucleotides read TGTGCCAGCAGCTTAGATCTAGCGGGGGGCAAAAACATTCAGTACTTC. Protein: CASSLDLAGGKNIQYF.

The CDR3 sequence is CASSLGLSGNTIYF. Written as DNA, the CDR3 is TGTGCCAGCAGCTTGGGTCTCTCTGGAAACACCATATATTTT. The chain carries TRBV5-4 and TRBJ1-3; D uncertain. Trimming removed 0 bases from V and 0 bases from J, with 4 bases in between. Germline V gene sequence: CDR1 SGHNT, CDR2 YYREEE (reference sequence). The CDR3 length is 14 residues.

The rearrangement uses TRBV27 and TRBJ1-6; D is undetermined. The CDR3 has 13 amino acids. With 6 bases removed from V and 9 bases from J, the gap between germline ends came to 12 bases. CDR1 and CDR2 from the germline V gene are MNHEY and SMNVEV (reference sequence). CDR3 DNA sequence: TGTGCCAGCAGCGGAGAGGGAGGTTCACCCCTCCACTTT. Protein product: CASSGEGGSPLHF.

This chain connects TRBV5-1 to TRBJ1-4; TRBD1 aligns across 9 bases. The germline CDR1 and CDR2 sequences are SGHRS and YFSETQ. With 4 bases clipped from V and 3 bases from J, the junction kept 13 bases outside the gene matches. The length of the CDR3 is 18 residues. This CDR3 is CASSVGSGQGLSNEKLFF. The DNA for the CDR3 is TGCGCCAGCAGCGTTGGCTCGGGACAGGGTCTATCTAATGAAAAACTGTTTTTT. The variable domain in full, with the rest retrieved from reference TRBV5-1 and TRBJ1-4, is KAGVTQTPRYLIKTRGQQVTLSCSPISGHRSVSWYQQTPGQGLQFLFEYFSETQRNKGNFPGRFSGRQFSNSRSEMNVSTLELGDSALYLCASSVGSGQGLSNEKLFFGSGTQLSVL.

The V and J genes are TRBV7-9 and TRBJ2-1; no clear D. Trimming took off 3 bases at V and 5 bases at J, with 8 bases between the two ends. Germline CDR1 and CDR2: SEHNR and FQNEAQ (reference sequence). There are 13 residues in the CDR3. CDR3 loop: CASSFERDNEQFF. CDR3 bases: TGTGCCAGCAGCTTCGAGCGAGACAATGAGCAGTTCTTC.

The CDR3 spells CASSMGLAIREQYV. Here the CDR3 DNA reads TGTGCCAGCAGCATGGGACTAGCGATCCGCGAGCAGTACGTC. V gene TRBV5-6 combines with J gene TRBJ2-7, with 10 bases matching TRBD2. The V segment lost 4 bases and the J segment 6 bases; nucleotides outside the gene matches: 7. The CDR3 length is 14 residues. Germline CDR1 reads SGHDT; CDR2 reads YYEEEE.

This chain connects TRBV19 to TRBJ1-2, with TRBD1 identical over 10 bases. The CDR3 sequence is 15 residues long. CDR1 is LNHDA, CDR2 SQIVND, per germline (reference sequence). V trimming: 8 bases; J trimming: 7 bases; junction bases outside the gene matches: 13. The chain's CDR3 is CASPTPGQGMRGYTF. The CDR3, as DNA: TGTGCCAGTCCTACCCCGGGACAGGGGATGCGTGGCTACACCTTC.

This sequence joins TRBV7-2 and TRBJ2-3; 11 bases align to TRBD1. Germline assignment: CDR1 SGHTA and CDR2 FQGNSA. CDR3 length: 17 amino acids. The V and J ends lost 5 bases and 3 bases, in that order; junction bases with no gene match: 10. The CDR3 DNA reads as TGTGCCAGCAGCCACCAGGGGGGACAGGGGGGAACAGATACGCAGTATTTT. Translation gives CASSHQGGQGGTDTQYF. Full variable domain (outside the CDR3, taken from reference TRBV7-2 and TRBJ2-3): GAGVSQSPSNKVTEKGKDVELRCDPISGHTALYWYRQSLGQGLEFLIYFQGNSAPDKSGLPSDRFSAERTGGSVSTLTIQRTQQEDSAVYLCASSHQGGQGGTDTQYFGPGTRLTVL.

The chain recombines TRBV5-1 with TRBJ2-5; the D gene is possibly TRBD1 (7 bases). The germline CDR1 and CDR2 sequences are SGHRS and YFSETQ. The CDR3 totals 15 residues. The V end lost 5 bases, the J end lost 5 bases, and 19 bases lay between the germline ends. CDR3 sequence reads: CASREGQFGGETQYF. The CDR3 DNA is TGCGCCAGCAGAGAGGGACAGTTCGGAGGGGAGACCCAGTACTTC. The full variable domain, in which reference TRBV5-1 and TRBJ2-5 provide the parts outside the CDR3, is KAGVTQTPRYLIKTRGQQVTLSCSPISGHRSVSWYQQTPGQGLQFLFEYFSETQRNKGNFPGRFSGRQFSNSRSEMNVSTLELGDSALYLCASREGQFGGETQYFGPGTRLLVL.

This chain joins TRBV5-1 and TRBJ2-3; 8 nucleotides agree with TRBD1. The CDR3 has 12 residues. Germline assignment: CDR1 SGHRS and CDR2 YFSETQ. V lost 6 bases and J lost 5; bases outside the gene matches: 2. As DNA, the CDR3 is TGCGCCAGCACAGGGGGCGAAGATACGCAGTATTTT. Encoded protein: CASTGGEDTQYF.

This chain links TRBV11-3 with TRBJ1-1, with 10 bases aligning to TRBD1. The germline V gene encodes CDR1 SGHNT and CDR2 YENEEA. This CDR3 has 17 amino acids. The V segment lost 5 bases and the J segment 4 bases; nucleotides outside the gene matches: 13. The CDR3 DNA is TGTGCCAGCAGCGTCGGGGGAGGGACAGGGGCCTTCACTGAAGCTTTCTTT. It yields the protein CASSVGGGTGAFTEAFF.